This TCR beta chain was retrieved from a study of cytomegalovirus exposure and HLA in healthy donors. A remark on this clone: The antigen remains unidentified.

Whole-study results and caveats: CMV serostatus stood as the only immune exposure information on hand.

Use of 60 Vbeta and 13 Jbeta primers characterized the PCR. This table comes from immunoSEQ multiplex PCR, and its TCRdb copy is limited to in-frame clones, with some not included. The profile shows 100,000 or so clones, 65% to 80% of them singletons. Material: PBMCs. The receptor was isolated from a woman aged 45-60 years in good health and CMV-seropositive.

Here the CDR3 reads CASSFTSGRAPYEQYF. The CDR3 DNA reads TGTGCCAGCAGTTTTACTAGCGGGAGGGCCCCCTACGAGCAGTACTTC. The V call is TRBV27, the J call TRBJ2-7; 13 bases align to TRBD2. This CDR3 comprises 16 residues. Germline V gene lookup returns CDR1 MNHEY and CDR2 SMNVEV (reference sequence). The V and J ends lost 3 bases and 2 bases, in that order; junction bases with no gene match: 4.